This entry is about one T cell receptor beta chain. The antigen is undetermined. Sequencing was performed with immunoSEQ multiplex PCR; in TCRdb, only in-frame clones are kept and a portion is missing. The table shows some 60,000 clones, with around 87% occurring only once. This record belongs to a study of OX40 agonist ivuxolimab in advanced cancers. Study-wide background: Ivuxolimab doses were 0.01, 0.1, 0.3, 1.5, 3 or 10 mg/kg every 2 weeks. Around 40% of patients had received prior checkpoint inhibitor therapy. Findings and caveats of the study: The mean number of expanded clones was higher in CD8+ T cells than in CD4+. Among the least clonally expanded were partial responders at 0.1-3.0 mg/kg.

V was cut by 2 bases and J by 4 bases, with 8 bases left in between. CDR1 is MDHEN and CDR2 is SYDVKM in the germline V gene. The CDR3 contains 13 residues. The chain employs TRBV28 and TRBJ1-2, with a tentative D call TRBD1 (6 bases). This receptor was obtained from an adult with an advanced solid tumor such as melanoma, head and neck, liver or kidney cancer. The input for sequencing was CD4+ or CD8+ T cells sorted from blood, taken in a trial of the OX40 agonist ivuxolimab. The CDR3 nucleotides read TGTGCCAGCAGTTTAGACAGGCTCTATGGCTACACCTTC. Amino acid sequence: CASSLDRLYGYTF.